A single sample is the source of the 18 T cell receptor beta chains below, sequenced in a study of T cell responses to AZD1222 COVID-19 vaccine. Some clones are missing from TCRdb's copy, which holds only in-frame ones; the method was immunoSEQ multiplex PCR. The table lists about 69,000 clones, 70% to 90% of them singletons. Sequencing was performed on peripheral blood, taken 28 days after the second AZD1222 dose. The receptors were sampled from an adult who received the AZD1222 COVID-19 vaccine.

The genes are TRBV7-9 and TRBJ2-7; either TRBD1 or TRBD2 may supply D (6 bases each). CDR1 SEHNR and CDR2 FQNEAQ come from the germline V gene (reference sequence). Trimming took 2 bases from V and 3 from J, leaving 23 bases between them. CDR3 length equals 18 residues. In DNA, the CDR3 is TGTGCCAGCAGCTTAACGGTCACAGGGAGGTACCTGAGCTACGAGCAGTACTTC. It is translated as CASSLTVTGRYLSYEQYF.

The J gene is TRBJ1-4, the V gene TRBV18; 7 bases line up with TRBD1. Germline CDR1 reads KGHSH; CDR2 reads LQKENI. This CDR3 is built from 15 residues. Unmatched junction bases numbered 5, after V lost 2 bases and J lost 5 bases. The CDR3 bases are TGTGCCAGCTCACCAGGACAGGCCCACAATGAAAAACTGTTTTTT. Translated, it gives CASSPGQAHNEKLFF.

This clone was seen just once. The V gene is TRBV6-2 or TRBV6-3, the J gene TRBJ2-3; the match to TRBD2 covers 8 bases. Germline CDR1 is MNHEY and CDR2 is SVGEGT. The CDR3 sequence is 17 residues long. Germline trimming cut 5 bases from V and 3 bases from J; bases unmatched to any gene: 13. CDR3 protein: CASSKGVKREGTDTQYF. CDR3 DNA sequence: TGTGCCAGCAGTAAGGGGGTGAAACGGGAGGGTACAGATACGCAGTATTTT.

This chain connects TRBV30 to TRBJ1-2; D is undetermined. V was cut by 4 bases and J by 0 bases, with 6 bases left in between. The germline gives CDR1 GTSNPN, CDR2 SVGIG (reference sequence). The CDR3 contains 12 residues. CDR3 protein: CAWTVPNYGYTF. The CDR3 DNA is TGTGCCTGGACAGTACCTAACTATGGCTACACCTTC.

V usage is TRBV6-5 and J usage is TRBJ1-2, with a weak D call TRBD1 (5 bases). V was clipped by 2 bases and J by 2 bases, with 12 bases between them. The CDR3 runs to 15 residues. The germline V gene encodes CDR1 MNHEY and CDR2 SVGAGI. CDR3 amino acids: CASSYQTAGNYGYTF. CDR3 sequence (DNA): TGTGCCAGCAGTTACCAGACAGCTGGGAACTATGGCTACACCTTC.

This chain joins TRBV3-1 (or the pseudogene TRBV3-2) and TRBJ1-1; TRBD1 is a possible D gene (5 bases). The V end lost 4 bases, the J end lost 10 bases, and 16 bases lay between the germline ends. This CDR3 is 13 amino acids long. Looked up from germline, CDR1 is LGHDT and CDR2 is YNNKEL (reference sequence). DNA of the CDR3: TGTGCCAGCAGCCTCCCCGGGACTCTCTCAGCTTTCTTT. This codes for CASSLPGTLSAFF.

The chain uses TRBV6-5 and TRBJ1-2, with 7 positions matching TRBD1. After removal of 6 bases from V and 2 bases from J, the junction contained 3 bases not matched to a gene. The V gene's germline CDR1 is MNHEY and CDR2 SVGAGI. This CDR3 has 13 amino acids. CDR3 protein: CASRTGPNYGYTF. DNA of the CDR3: TGTGCCAGCAGGACAGGGCCGAACTATGGCTACACCTTC.

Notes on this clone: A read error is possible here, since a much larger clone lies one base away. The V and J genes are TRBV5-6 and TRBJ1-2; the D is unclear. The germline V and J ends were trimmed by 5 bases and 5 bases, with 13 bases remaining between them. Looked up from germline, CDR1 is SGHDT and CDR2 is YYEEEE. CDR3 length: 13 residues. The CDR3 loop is CASSWEGKYGYTF. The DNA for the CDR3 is TGTGCCAGCAGTTGGGAAGGGAAATATGGCTACACCTTC.

CDR3 DNA: TGTGCCAGCAGCTCACAGGGAGGCAGCACTGAAGCTTTCTTT. Amino acids: CASSSQGGSTEAFF. V and J are TRBV7-9 and TRBJ1-1; a weak D match, TRBD1 (6 bases). V was pared by 4 bases and J by 4 bases, with 13 bases between. The CDR3 length is 14 residues. Germline CDR1 and CDR2: SEHNR and FQNEAQ (reference sequence).

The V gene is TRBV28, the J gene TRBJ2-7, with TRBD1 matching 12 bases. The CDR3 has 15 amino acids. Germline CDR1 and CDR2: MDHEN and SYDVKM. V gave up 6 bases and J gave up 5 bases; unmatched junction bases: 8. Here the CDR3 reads CASSPPGTGGNEQYF. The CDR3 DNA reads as TGTGCCAGCAGCCCGCCCGGGACAGGGGGCAACGAGCAGTACTTC.

The CDR3 reads CASSPASNPYNEQFF. CDR3 DNA sequence: TGTGCCAGTTCACCGGCCTCCAATCCCTACAATGAGCAGTTCTTC. The J gene is TRBJ2-1, the V gene TRBV5-4; D call uncertain. Germline lookup yields CDR1 SGHNT and CDR2 YYREEE (reference sequence). This CDR3 is 15 amino acids long. Deletions cut 8 bases from V and 2 bases from J, with 17 bases between.

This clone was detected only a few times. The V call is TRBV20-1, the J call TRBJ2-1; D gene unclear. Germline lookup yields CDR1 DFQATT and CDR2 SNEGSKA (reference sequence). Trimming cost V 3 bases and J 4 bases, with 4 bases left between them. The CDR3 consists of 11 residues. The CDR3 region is CSASGYNEQFF. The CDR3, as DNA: TGCAGTGCTAGCGGGTACAATGAGCAGTTCTTC.

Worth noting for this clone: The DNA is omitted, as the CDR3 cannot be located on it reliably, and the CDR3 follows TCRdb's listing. The CDR3 sequence: CASSIFPGVGTGARREFF. The chain couples TRBV19 to TRBJ2-1; TRBD1 is taken as the D call from the table, unchecked against the DNA. Germline CDR1 is LNHDA and CDR2 is SQIVND (reference sequence). The CDR3 is 18 residues long, counting both termini.

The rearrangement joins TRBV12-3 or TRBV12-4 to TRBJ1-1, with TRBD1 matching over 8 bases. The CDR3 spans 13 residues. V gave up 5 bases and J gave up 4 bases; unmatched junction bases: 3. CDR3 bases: TGTGCCAGCAGTGGACAGGGCCCCACTGAAGCTTTCTTT. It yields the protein CASSGQGPTEAFF.

The CDR3 is CASRGTYNEQFF. CDR3 nucleotide sequence: TGTGCCAGCAGGGGGACTTACAATGAGCAGTTCTTC. The chain uses TRBV2 and TRBJ2-1; a possible D gene is TRBD2 (6 bases). Deletions cut 6 bases from V and 4 bases from J, with 7 bases between. Per the germline V gene, CDR1 is SNHLY and CDR2 is FYNNEI. This CDR3 comprises 12 residues.

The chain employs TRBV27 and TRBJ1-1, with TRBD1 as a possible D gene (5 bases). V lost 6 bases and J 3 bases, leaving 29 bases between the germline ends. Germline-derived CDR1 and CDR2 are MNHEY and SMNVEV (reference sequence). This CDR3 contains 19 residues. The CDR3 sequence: CASSPFTTGFQRGDTEAFF. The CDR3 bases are TGTGCCAGCAGCCCCTTTACCACCGGGTTCCAAAGAGGGGACACTGAAGCTTTCTTT.

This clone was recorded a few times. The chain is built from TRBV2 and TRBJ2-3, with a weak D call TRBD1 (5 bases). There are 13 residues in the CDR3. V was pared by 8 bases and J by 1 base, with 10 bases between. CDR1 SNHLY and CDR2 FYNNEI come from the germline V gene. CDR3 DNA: TGTGCCAGCGGGGCGATCCGCACAGATACGCAGTATTTT. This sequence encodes CASGAIRTDTQYF.

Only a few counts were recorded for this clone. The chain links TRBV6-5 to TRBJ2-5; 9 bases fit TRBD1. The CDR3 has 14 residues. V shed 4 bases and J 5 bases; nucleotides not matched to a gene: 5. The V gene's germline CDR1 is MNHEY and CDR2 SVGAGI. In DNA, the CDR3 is TGTGCCAGCAGTTGGGACAGGGCAGGCGAGACCCAGTACTTC. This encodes CASSWDRAGETQYF.